A single sample is the source of the 29 T cell receptor beta chains below, sequenced in a study of siplizumab effects on memory and regulatory T cells. Method: immunoSEQ multiplex PCR; TCRdb's copy keeps in-frame clones and lacks some. The table lists 85,000 to 130,000 clones, about 91% of them singletons. Sample: CD4+ T cells sorted from blood. The receptors shown here come from a human donor in good health. Some clones in this sample may be carry-over from other donors' samples.

In this sample, this clone turned up once. The CDR3 region has the DNA TGCGCCAGCAGCCTAAAAGAGGGTCGGTTTGAGCAGTTCTTC. Protein product: CASSLKEGRFEQFF. This chain joins TRBV5-1 and TRBJ2-1; D is possibly TRBD2 (5 bases). The CDR3 is 14 residues long. The germline V gene encodes CDR1 SGHRS and CDR2 YFSETQ. V was trimmed by 4 bases and J by 9 bases, leaving 17 bases between them. The variable domain in full, with the rest retrieved from reference TRBV5-1 and TRBJ2-1, is KAGVTQTPRYLIKTRGQQVTLSCSPISGHRSVSWYQQTPGQGLQFLFEYFSETQRNKGNFPGRFSGRQFSNSRSEMNVSTLELGDSALYLCASSLKEGRFEQFFGPGTRLTVL.

The chain links TRBV7-9 to TRBJ2-7, with 8 bases lining up with TRBD1. The CDR3 covers 12 residues. V dropped 5 bases and J dropped 3; count of bases not matched to a gene: 0. CDR1 is SEHNR, CDR2 FQNEAQ, per germline (reference sequence). As DNA, the CDR3 is TGTGCCAGCAGCGACAGGGGCTACGAGCAGTACTTC. It specifies CASSDRGYEQYF.

The chain carries TRBV6-6 and TRBJ2-7; maybe TRBD2 (7 bases). Germline V gene sequence: CDR1 MNHNY, CDR2 SVGAGI (reference sequence). Trimming cost V 5 bases and J 9 bases, with 14 bases left between them. This CDR3 is built from 12 residues. In nucleotides, the CDR3 is TGTGCCAGCAGTGGGGGGGCGCCCGGGCAGTACTTC. As protein: CASSGGAPGQYF.

The chain couples TRBV14 to TRBJ2-3; TRBD2 matches at 8 bases. The CDR3 runs 15 residues. CDR1 and CDR2 (germline): SGHDN, FVKESK. With V trimmed by 4 bases and J by 1 base, 4 bases remained unmatched. CDR3 bases: TGTGCCAGCAGCCTACTAGCGGTGGGCACAGATACGCAGTATTTT. This gives the protein CASSLLAVGTDTQYF.

The chain carries TRBV5-1 and TRBJ1-1, with D unresolved. The CDR3 is 13 amino acids. Trimming took 3 bases from V and 6 from J, leaving 12 bases between them. From germline, CDR1 is SGHRS and CDR2 YFSETQ. The CDR3 reads CASSSAREAEAFF. DNA for the CDR3: TGCGCCAGCAGCTCGGCAAGGGAAGCTGAAGCTTTCTTT.

The CDR3 coding sequence is TGTGCCAGCAGCCCCGACATCCACCCCAGGGAGACCCAGTACTTC. Translated: CASSPDIHPRETQYF. The chain has TRBV7-9 and TRBJ2-5; D gene unclear. There are 15 residues in the CDR3. The germline V gene has CDR1 SEHNR and CDR2 FQNEAQ (reference sequence). Between the trimmed V and J ends, which lost 5 bases and 5 bases, there was a span of 18 bases.

The chain combines TRBV2 with TRBJ1-1; D remains ambiguous. Trimming removed 6 bases at V and 1 base at J, with 9 bases between. Germline V gene sequence: CDR1 SNHLY, CDR2 FYNNEI. This CDR3 region has 13 residues. The CDR3 nucleotides are TGTGCCAGCAGGAAACTCCAGAACACTGAAGCTTTCTTT. It translates to CASRKLQNTEAFF.

V usage is TRBV29-1 and J usage is TRBJ1-1; tentatively, D is TRBD1 (5 bases). The CDR3 sequence is 14 residues long. Germline CDR1 and CDR2: SQVTM and ANQGSEA. V dropped 7 bases and J dropped 0 bases, with 15 bases sitting between them. This CDR3 reads CSAEGTDMNTEAFF. CDR3 in DNA: TGCAGCGCCGAGGGGACCGACATGAACACTGAAGCTTTCTTT.

The chain employs TRBV9 and TRBJ2-1, with TRBD2 identical over 9 bases. In germline, CDR1 is SGDLS, CDR2 YYNGEE. The CDR3 sequence is 19 residues long. The V gene end was trimmed by 2 bases and the J gene end by 6 bases; junction bases not matched to a gene: 18. The CDR3 DNA is TGTGCCAGCAGCGTGACGGCGCTAGCGGGAAACCGGGGTCTCAATGAGCAGTTCTTC. Translated, it gives CASSVTALAGNRGLNEQFF. Full variable domain (missing parts from reference TRBV9 and TRBJ2-1): DSGVTQTPKHLITATGQRVTLRCSPRSGDLSVYWYQQSLDQGLQFLIQYYNGEERAKGNILERFSAQQFPDLHSELNLSSLELGDSALYFCASSVTALAGNRGLNEQFFGPGTRLTVL.

This chain joins TRBV4-2 and TRBJ2-2, with TRBD2 as a possible D gene (5 bases). Germline assignment: CDR1 LGHNA and CDR2 YNFKEQ. CDR3 length equals 17 residues. Trimming pared 0 bases from V and 5 bases from J, leaving 16 bases between. The CDR3 loop reads CASSQDLRARGTGELFF. CDR3 nucleotides: TGTGCCAGCAGCCAAGATTTGAGGGCTCGGGGAACCGGGGAGCTGTTTTTT.

This sequence joins TRBV6-1 and TRBJ2-7; D gene unclear. Trimming shortened V by 8 bases and J by 3 bases, and 8 bases separated the two germline ends. Germline CDR1 is MNHNS and CDR2 is SASEGT. The CDR3 extends over 11 amino acids. CDR3: CASEQIYEQYF. The DNA of the CDR3 is TGTGCCAGCGAGCAGATCTACGAGCAGTACTTC.

V usage is TRBV13 and J usage is TRBJ2-1; 11 bases line up with TRBD2. This CDR3 spans 16 amino acids. Losses at the gene ends were 1 base for V and 4 bases for J; bases not matched to a gene: 3. Germline-derived CDR1 and CDR2 are PRHDT and FYEKMQ (reference sequence). CDR3 sequence reads: CASSLAGTSGYNEQFF. The CDR3 region has the DNA TGTGCCAGCAGCTTAGCTGGGACTAGCGGTTACAATGAGCAGTTCTTC.

The chain joins TRBV6-5 to TRBJ1-4; D possibly corresponds to TRBD1 (6 bases). This CDR3 is built from 15 residues. Per the germline V gene, CDR1 is MNHEY and CDR2 is SVGAGI. The V end lost 6 bases, the J end lost 3 bases, and 14 bases lay between the germline ends. The CDR3 spells CASSNQGRPNEKLFF. The CDR3 DNA follows: TGTGCCAGCAGCAACCAGGGGAGACCTAATGAAAAACTGTTTTTT.

The J gene is TRBJ1-3, the V gene TRBV6-1, with a tentative D call TRBD1 (6 bases). The V and J ends lost 5 bases and 4 bases respectively, with 12 bases between them. The CDR3 is 14 residues long. CDR1 and CDR2 (germline): MNHNS, SASEGT. CDR3 loop: CASSLAGEGNTIYF. In DNA form, the CDR3 reads TGTGCCAGCAGTCTAGCAGGGGAGGGAAACACCATATATTTT.

The chain combines TRBV5-1 with TRBJ2-1, with TRBD2 matching 7 bases. Trimming took 1 base from V and 10 from J; bases not matched to a gene: 8. Germline V gives CDR1 SGHRS, CDR2 YFSETQ. CDR3 length: 14 amino acids. Here the CDR3 DNA reads TGCGCCAGCAGCTTGCAAATCCGAGCGGGAGAGCAGTTCTTC. Translated: CASSLQIRAGEQFF.

The chain combines TRBV5-5 with TRBJ1-2; possible D gene TRBD1, 5 bases. CDR3 length: 14 residues. Germline loops: CDR1 SGHKS, CDR2 YYEKEE (reference sequence). V lost 4 bases and J lost 7, with 17 bases in between. CDR3 sequence reads: CASSKDTGTLGYTF. The CDR3 DNA reads TGTGCCAGCAGCAAAGATACCGGGACCCTTGGCTACACCTTC.

V gene TRBV7-9 combines with J gene TRBJ1-1; a weak D match, TRBD1 (6 bases). This CDR3 is built from 14 residues. V lost 4 bases to trimming and J lost 6 bases, with 15 bases between them. CDR1 SEHNR and CDR2 FQNEAQ come from the germline V gene (reference sequence). CDR3 sequence: CASSSTGSVAEAFF. The DNA of the CDR3 is TGTGCCAGCAGCTCAACAGGGTCGGTCGCTGAAGCTTTCTTT.

The sample holds a few counts of this clone. The chain recombines TRBV7-3 with TRBJ2-1, with 10 bases that match TRBD2. Germline lookup yields CDR1 SGHTA and CDR2 FQGTGA. The CDR3 sequence is 18 residues long. J was trimmed by 4 bases and V by 1 base; bases with no gene match: 10. The CDR3 region is CASSLMNSASGGYNEQFF. In nucleotides, the CDR3 is TGTGCCAGCAGCTTAATGAACTCCGCTAGCGGGGGATACAATGAGCAGTTCTTC.

About this clone itself: The identical CDR3 is also encoded by other nucleotide sequences in the sample. This rearrangement joins TRBV5-1 to TRBJ1-4; maybe TRBD1 (5 bases). The CDR3 is made up of 14 amino acids. Trimming took off 1 base at V and 5 bases at J, with 9 bases between the two ends. Germline loops: CDR1 SGHRS, CDR2 YFSETQ. The CDR3 coding sequence is TGCGCCAGCAGCTTGCAGGGCACGAATGAAAAACTGTTTTTT. Translation gives CASSLQGTNEKLFF.

The chain combines TRBV6-6 with TRBJ1-2, with 8 bases fitting TRBD1. CDR1 and CDR2 from the germline V gene are MNHNY and SVGAGI (reference sequence). This CDR3 has 14 residues. V gave up 6 bases and J gave up 5 bases; unmatched junction bases: 8. CDR3 nucleotides: TGTGCCAGCAGATTAACTACAGGGGGTTATGGCTACACCTTC. Its protein is CASRLTTGGYGYTF.

The chain recombines TRBV6-5 with TRBJ2-3; maybe TRBD1 (6 bases). The CDR3 is 14 residues long. V lost 8 bases to trimming and J lost 4 bases, with 16 bases between them. Germline lookup yields CDR1 MNHEY and CDR2 SVGAGI. The CDR3 region is CASRRLGGPDTQYF. The CDR3 region has the DNA TGTGCCAGCCGGCGCCTTGGGGGCCCAGATACGCAGTATTTT.

The chain uses TRBV10-2 and TRBJ1-1; possibly TRBD1 for D (5 bases). The germline gives CDR1 WSHSY, CDR2 SAAADI. This CDR3 has 13 residues. The V end was cut by 11 bases, the J end by 1 base, with 14 bases between. CDR3 sequence: CAAGRIENTEAFF. CDR3 DNA sequence: TGCGCCGCGGGGCGGATAGAGAACACTGAAGCTTTCTTT.

The rearrangement links TRBV10-3 to TRBJ1-1; 8 bases match TRBD1. V shed 3 bases and J 0 bases; nucleotides not matched to a gene: 9. The V gene's germline CDR1 is ENHRY and CDR2 SYGVKD. This CDR3 has 17 amino acids. The CDR3 nucleotides read TGTGCCATCAGTGAAGCCCCCCCGACAGGGGTGAACACTGAAGCTTTCTTT. Its translation is CAISEAPPTGVNTEAFF.

The chain couples TRBV27 to TRBJ2-5; no firm D call. Germline CDR1 is MNHEY and CDR2 is SMNVEV (reference sequence). The V end lost 0 bases, the J end lost 7 bases, and 9 bases lay between the germline ends. CDR3 length: 13 amino acids. The CDR3 coding sequence is TGTGCCAGCAGTTTATCATCCTCCGGGACCCAGTACTTC. This codes for CASSLSSSGTQYF.

V usage is TRBV2 and J usage is TRBJ2-1; a weak D match, TRBD1 (6 bases). V was trimmed by 4 bases and J by 6 bases, leaving 7 bases between them. Germline CDR1 and CDR2: SNHLY and FYNNEI. This CDR3 comprises 12 residues. The CDR3 loop reads CASSVQGNEQFF. CDR3 nucleotides: TGTGCCAGCAGTGTACAGGGCAATGAGCAGTTCTTC.

V is TRBV4-2 and J is TRBJ2-1, with D possibly matching TRBD2 (5 bases). Trimming took off 0 bases at V and 0 bases at J, with 12 bases between the two ends. The CDR3 is 17 amino acids. The germline CDR1 and CDR2 sequences are LGHNA and YNFKEQ. CDR3 in amino acids: CASSQDFKRSSYNEQFF. CDR3 in DNA: TGTGCCAGCAGCCAAGATTTTAAGCGGAGCTCCTACAATGAGCAGTTCTTC.

This chain joins TRBV27 and TRBJ1-1; TRBD1 matches at 10 bases. V lost 6 bases to trimming and J lost 5 bases; unmatched junction nucleotides: 9. CDR1 and CDR2 (germline): MNHEY, SMNVEV (reference sequence). The CDR3 consists of 15 residues. The CDR3 loop reads CASRLTGGAGTEAFF. In DNA form, the CDR3 reads TGTGCCAGCAGACTGACAGGGGGCGCGGGTACTGAAGCTTTCTTT.

The chain is built from TRBV28 and TRBJ2-3, with D tentatively TRBD2 (6 bases). V lost 4 bases, J lost 2 bases, and 19 bases lay in between. Per the germline V gene, CDR1 is MDHEN and CDR2 is SYDVKM. The CDR3 has 17 residues. CDR3 nucleotides: TGTGCCAGCAGTTCCCCCCAATGGCGGGGCCCCACAGATACGCAGTATTTT. Translated: CASSSPQWRGPTDTQYF.

The rearrangement uses TRBV9 and TRBJ2-1, with TRBD2 as a possible D gene (6 bases). V gave up 0 bases and J gave up 11 bases, with 9 bases separating them. The CDR3 is 12 residues long. CDR1 is SGDLS and CDR2 is YYNGEE in the germline V gene. In DNA, the CDR3 is TGTGCCAGCAGCGTAGGGAGGGGTAAGCAGTTCTTC. Its protein is CASSVGRGKQFF.